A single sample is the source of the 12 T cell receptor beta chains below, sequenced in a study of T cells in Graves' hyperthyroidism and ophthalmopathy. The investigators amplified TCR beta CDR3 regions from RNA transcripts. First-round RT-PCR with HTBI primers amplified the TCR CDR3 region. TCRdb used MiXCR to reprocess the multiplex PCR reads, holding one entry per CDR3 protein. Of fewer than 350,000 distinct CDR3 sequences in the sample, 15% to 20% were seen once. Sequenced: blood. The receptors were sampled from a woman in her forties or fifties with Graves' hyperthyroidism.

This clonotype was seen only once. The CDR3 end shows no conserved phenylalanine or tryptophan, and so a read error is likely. For the CDR3, the DNA is TGCAGTGCTAGAGACAGGGGCGACGGGACCCAGTACGTC. Amino acids: CSARDRGDGTQYV. The chain is built from TRBV20-1 and TRBJ2-5, with D tentatively TRBD1 (6 bases). V dropped 0 bases and J dropped 7 bases, with 12 bases sitting between them. Germline CDR1 is DFQATT and CDR2 is SNEGSKA (reference sequence). The CDR3 is 13 residues long.

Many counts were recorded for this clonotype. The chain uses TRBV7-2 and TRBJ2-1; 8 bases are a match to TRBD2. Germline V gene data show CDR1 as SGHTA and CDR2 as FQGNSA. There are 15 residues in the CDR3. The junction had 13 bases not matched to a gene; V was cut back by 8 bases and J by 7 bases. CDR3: CASAPGAGERNEQFF. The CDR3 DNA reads TGTGCCAGCGCCCCCGGAGCGGGAGAGCGGAATGAGCAGTTCTTC. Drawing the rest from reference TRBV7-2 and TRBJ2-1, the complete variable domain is GAGVSQSPSNKVTEKGKDVELRCDPISGHTALYWYRQSLGQGLEFLIYFQGNSAPDKSGLPSDRFSAERTGGSVSTLTIQRTQQEDSAVYLCASAPGAGERNEQFFGPGTRLTVL.

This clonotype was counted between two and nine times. This CDR3 is CASSRATDTEAFF. CDR3 nucleotides: TGTGCCAGTAGTAGAGCAACTGACACTGAAGCTTTCTTT. The chain recombines TRBV19 with TRBJ1-1; no definite D call. CDR1 LNHDA and CDR2 SQIVND come from the germline V gene (reference sequence). Trimming cost V 4 bases and J 3 bases, with 9 bases left between them. The CDR3 consists of 13 residues.

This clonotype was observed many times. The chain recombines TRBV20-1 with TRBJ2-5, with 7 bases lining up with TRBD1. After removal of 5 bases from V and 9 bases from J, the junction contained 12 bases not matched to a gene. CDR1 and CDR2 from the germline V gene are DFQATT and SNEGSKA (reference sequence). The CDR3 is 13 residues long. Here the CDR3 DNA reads TGCAGTGCTGAGGGGGCTTCCCAGGGGGCCCAGTACTTC. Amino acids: CSAEGASQGAQYF.

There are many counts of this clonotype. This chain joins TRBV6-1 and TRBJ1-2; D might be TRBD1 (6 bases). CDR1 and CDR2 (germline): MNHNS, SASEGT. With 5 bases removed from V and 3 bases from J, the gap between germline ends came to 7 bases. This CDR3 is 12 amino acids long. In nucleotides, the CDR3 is TGTGCCAGCAGTCACAGGGACTATGGCTACACCTTC. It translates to CASSHRDYGYTF.

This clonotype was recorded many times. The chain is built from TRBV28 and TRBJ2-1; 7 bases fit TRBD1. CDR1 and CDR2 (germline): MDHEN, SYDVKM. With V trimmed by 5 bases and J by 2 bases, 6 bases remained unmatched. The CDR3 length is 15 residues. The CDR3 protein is CASSPWTGPYNEQFF. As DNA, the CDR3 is TGTGCCAGCAGTCCCTGGACAGGACCCTACAATGAGCAGTTCTTC.

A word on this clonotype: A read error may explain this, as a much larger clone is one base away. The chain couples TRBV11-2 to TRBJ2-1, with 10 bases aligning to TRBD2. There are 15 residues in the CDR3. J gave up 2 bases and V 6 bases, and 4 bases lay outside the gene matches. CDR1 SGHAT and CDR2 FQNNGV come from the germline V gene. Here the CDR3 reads CASSHGTSAYNEQFF. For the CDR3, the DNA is TGTGCCAGCAGTCACGGGACTAGCGCCTACAATGAGCAGTTCTTC.

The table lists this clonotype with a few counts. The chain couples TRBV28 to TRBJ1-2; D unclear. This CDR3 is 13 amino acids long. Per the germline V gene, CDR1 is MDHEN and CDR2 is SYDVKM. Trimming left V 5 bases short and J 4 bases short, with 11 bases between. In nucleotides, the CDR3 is TGTGCCAGCAGTCCTGGGCCGGCCTATGGCTACACCTTC. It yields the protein CASSPGPAYGYTF.

The CDR3 DNA reads as TGCGCCAGCACTCTCGACAGGGCAATCGGAAACACCATATATTTT. As protein: CASTLDRAIGNTIYF. This sequence joins TRBV10-2 and TRBJ1-3; 7 nucleotides agree with TRBD1. In germline, CDR1 is WSHSY, CDR2 SAAADI. The CDR3 runs 15 residues. V was clipped by 7 bases and J by 4 bases; unmatched bases: 10.

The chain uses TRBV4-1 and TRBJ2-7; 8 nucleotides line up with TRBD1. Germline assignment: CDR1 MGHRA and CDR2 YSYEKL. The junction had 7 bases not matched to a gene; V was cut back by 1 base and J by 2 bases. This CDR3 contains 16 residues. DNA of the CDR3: TGCGCCAGCAGCCAAGCGGAGACAGGGGCAACCTACGAGCAGTACTTC. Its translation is CASSQAETGATYEQYF.

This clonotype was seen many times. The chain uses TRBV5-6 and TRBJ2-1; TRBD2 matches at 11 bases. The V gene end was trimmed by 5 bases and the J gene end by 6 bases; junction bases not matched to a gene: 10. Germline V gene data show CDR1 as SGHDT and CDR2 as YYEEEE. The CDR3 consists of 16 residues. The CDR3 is CASSMPEGLAANEQFF. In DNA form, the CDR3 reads TGTGCCAGCAGTATGCCCGAGGGACTAGCGGCCAATGAGCAGTTCTTC. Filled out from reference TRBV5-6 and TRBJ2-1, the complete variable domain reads DAGVTQSPTHLIKTRGQQVTLRCSPKSGHDTVSWYQQALGQGPQFIFQYYEEEERQRGNFPDRFSGHQFPNYSSELNVNALLLGDSALYLCASSMPEGLAANEQFFGPGTRLTVL.

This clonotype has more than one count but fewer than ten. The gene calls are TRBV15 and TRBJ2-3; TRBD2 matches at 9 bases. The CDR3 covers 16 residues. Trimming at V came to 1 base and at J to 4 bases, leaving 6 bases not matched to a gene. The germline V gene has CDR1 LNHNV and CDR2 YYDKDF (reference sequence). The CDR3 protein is CATSRAAGGPPDTQYF. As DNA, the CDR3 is TGTGCCACCAGCAGAGCGGCGGGGGGGCCCCCAGATACGCAGTATTTT.